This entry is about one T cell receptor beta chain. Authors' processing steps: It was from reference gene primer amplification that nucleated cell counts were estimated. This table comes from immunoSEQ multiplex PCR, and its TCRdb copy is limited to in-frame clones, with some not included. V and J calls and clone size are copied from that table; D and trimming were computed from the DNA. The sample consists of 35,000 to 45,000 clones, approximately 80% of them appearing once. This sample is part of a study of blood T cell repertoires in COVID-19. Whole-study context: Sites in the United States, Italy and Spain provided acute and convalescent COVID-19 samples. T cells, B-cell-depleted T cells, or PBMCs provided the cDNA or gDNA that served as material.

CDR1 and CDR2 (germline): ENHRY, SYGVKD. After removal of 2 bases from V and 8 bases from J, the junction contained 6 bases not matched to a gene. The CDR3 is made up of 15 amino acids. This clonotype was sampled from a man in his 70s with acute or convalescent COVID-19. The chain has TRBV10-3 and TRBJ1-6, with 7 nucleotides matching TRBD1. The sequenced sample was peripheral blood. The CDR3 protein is CAISERGPRDSPLHF. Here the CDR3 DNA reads TGTGCCATCAGTGAGAGGGGGCCAAGGGATTCACCCCTCCACTTT.